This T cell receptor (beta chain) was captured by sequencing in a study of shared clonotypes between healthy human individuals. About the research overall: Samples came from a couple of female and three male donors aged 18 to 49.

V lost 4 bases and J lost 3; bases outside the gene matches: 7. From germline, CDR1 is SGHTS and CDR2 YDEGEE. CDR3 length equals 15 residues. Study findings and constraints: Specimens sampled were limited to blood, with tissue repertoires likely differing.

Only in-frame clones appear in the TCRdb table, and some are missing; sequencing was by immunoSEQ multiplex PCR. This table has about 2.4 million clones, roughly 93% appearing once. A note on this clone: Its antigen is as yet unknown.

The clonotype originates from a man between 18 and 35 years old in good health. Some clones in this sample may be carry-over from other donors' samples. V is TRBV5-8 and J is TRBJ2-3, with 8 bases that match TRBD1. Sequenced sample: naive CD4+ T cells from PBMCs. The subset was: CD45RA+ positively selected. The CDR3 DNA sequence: TGTGCCAGCAGCCGACAGGGGTTGGAGACAGATACGCAGTATTTT. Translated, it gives CASSRQGLETDTQYF. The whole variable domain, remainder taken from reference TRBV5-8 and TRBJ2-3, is EAGVTQSPTHLIKTRGQQATLRCSPISGHTSVYWYQQALGLGLQFLLWYDEGEERNRGNFPPRFSGRQFPNYSSELNVNALELEDSALYLCASSRQGLETDTQYFGPGTRLTVL.